One sample yielded the 15 T cell receptor beta chains listed below, sequenced in a study of blood T cells in healthy people across ages. The use of a sample-barcoded 5' primer and a J-beta primer mix characterized a second PCR of about 6 to 12 cycles. TCRdb recomputed calls from the 5' RACE reads with MiXCR, one row per CDR3 protein. The data show about 1.6 million distinct CDR3 sequences, roughly 30% seen once. What was sequenced was blood. The receptor source for this set is a woman in her 30s in good health.

The chain has TRBV9 and TRBJ2-1, with D unresolved. The J call may be wrong; the DNA end is better matched by TRBJ2-7. Germline loops: CDR1 SGDLS, CDR2 YYNGEE. The CDR3 consists of 16 residues. The CDR3 sequence is CASSREALSSYNEQYF. The CDR3 coding sequence is TGTGCCAGCAGCAGAGAGGCGTTGAGCTCCTACAATGAGCAGTACTTC.

V gene TRBV6-2 or TRBV6-3 combines with J gene TRBJ1-4, with D possibly matching TRBD1 (6 bases). Trimming left V 10 bases short and J 7 bases short, with 13 bases between. The germline CDR1 and CDR2 sequences are MNHEY and SVGEGT. This CDR3 comprises 12 residues. CDR3 DNA sequence: TGTGCCACCCAGGGGCTGGGTGAAAAACTGTTTTTT. Translation gives CATQGLGEKLFF.

J is TRBJ2-1 and V is TRBV15; 7 bases fit TRBD2. Germline V gene data show CDR1 as LNHNV and CDR2 as YYDKDF (reference sequence). Trimming removed 8 bases from V and 4 bases from J; junction bases left unmatched: 5. The CDR3 length is 13 residues. The CDR3, as DNA: TGTGCCACCGGCCGGCGGGGGTACAATGAGCAGTTCTTC. Translation gives CATGRRGYNEQFF.

This clonotype occurred a few times. The chain couples TRBV7-3 to TRBJ2-1; no clear D. The J call is doubtful: the DNA matches TRBJ2-7 better. CDR1 is SGHTA, CDR2 FQGTGA, per germline. CDR3 size: 14 residues. This chain's CDR3 is CASTPVGSYNEQYF. CDR3 nucleotides: TGTGCCAGCACCCCCGTGGGCTCCTACAATGAGCAGTACTTC.

The chain combines TRBV6-6 with TRBJ1-4; tentatively, D is TRBD1 (5 bases). From germline, CDR1 is MNHNY and CDR2 SVGAGI (reference sequence). V was shortened by 8 bases and J by 3 bases, with 10 bases between the two germline ends. CDR3 length: 13 residues. This CDR3 is CASHPGPNEKLFF. The CDR3 region has the DNA TGTGCCAGCCATCCGGGGCCTAATGAAAAACTGTTTTTT.

This clonotype has more than one count but fewer than ten. The chain has TRBV24-1 and TRBJ1-1; TRBD1 agrees at 8 bases. The CDR3 has 16 residues. J was trimmed by 5 bases and V by 4 bases; bases with no gene match: 11. The germline gives CDR1 KGHDR, CDR2 SFDVKD. The CDR3 is CATSDRGRPPRTEAFF. CDR3 coding DNA: TGTGCCACCAGTGACAGGGGGCGGCCCCCAAGAACTGAAGCTTTCTTT.

This clonotype was counted ten times or more. The rearrangement links TRBV29-1 to TRBJ2-5, with 8 bases lining up with TRBD2. V shed 7 bases and J 1 base; nucleotides not matched to a gene: 2. In germline, CDR1 is SQVTM, CDR2 ANQGSEA. There are 12 residues in the CDR3. CDR3 bases: TGCAGCGCGGGAGGGGTCCAAGAGACCCAGTACTTC. Its translation: CSAGGVQETQYF.

The rearrangement uses TRBV2 and TRBJ2-1; D gene ambiguous. Germline V gene sequence: CDR1 SNHLY, CDR2 FYNNEI. With 3 bases removed from V and 6 bases from J, the gap between germline ends came to 21 bases. The CDR3 consists of 17 residues. Here the CDR3 reads CASSDLRWMPTSNEQFF. CDR3 sequence (DNA): TGTGCCAGCAGTGACTTGAGGTGGATGCCAACGAGCAATGAGCAGTTCTTC.

This clonotype has a handful of counts. The chain links TRBV9 to TRBJ1-5; TRBD1 matches at 12 bases. This CDR3 spans 15 amino acids. Trimming took 5 bases from V and 6 from J; bases not matched to a gene: 6. Germline V lookup: CDR1 SGDLS, CDR2 YYNGEE. Here the CDR3 DNA reads TGTGCCAGCAGTGGGGGACAGGGGGCCGGTCAGCCCCAGCATTTT. It is translated as CASSGGQGAGQPQHF.

CDR3 residues: CASSDRTGNNEQFF. The CDR3 nucleotides are TGTGCCAGCAGTGATAGGACAGGCAACAATGAGCAGTTCTTC. The V and J genes are TRBV2 and TRBJ2-1, with 7 nucleotides matching TRBD1. V was clipped by 3 bases and J by 5 bases; unmatched bases: 4. The CDR3 covers 14 residues. Germline CDR1 SNHLY, CDR2 FYNNEI.

This chain connects TRBV5-1 to TRBJ2-2; TRBD2 matches 7 bases. This CDR3 is 16 amino acids long. Trimming took 2 bases from V and 5 from J; bases not matched to a gene: 9. Germline V lookup: CDR1 SGHRS, CDR2 YFSETQ. The CDR3 DNA sequence: TGCGCCAGCAGCTTCCAGCGGGGCCCGGGTACCGGGGAGCTGTTTTTT. Protein: CASSFQRGPGTGELFF. Based on the CDR3 plus reference TRBV5-1 and TRBJ2-2, the full variable domain is KAGVTQTPRYLIKTRGQQVTLSCSPISGHRSVSWYQQTPGQGLQFLFEYFSETQRNKGNFPGRFSGRQFSNSRSEMNVSTLELGDSALYLCASSFQRGPGTGELFFGEGSRLTVL.

This clonotype was counted a few times. This chain links TRBV20-1 with TRBJ2-3; 7 nucleotides line up with TRBD2. The CDR3 consists of 13 residues. V lost 3 bases to trimming and J lost 3 bases; unmatched junction nucleotides: 3. Germline values: CDR1 DFQATT, CDR2 SNEGSKA (reference sequence). The CDR3 region is CSASAGATDTQYF. For the CDR3, the DNA is TGCAGTGCTAGCGCGGGAGCTACAGATACGCAGTATTTT.

In this sample, this clonotype turned up a few times. V gene TRBV28 combines with J gene TRBJ2-3; 8 bases match TRBD2. With V trimmed by 3 bases and J by 4 bases, 6 bases remained unmatched. The germline gives CDR1 MDHEN, CDR2 SYDVKM. The CDR3 contains 15 residues. Here the CDR3 DNA reads TGTGCCAGCAGTTTTACTAGCGGCACCGCAGATACGCAGTATTTT. It encodes CASSFTSGTADTQYF. The variable domain in full, with the rest retrieved from reference TRBV28 and TRBJ2-3, is DVKVTQSSRYLVKRTGEKVFLECVQDMDHENMFWYRQDPGLGLRLIYFSYDVKMKEKGDIPEGYSVSREKKERFSLILESASTNQTSMYLCASSFTSGTADTQYFGPGTRLTVL.

V and J are TRBV6-5 and TRBJ1-5; D is uncertain. V lost 4 bases, J lost 8 bases, and 9 bases lay in between. CDR3 length: 12 residues. CDR1 MNHEY and CDR2 SVGAGI come from the germline V gene. CDR3 amino acids: CASSSVGEPQHF. Here the CDR3 DNA reads TGTGCCAGCAGTTCCGTTGGGGAGCCCCAGCATTTT.

The chain has TRBV5-5 and TRBJ1-5; tentative D call: TRBD1 (5 bases). This CDR3 contains 16 residues. CDR1 is SGHKS and CDR2 is YYEKEE in the germline V gene (reference sequence). The V end was cut by 4 bases, the J end by 1 base, with 15 bases between. CDR3 sequence (DNA): TGTGCCAGCAGCCAGACGGAGGGGTTCAGCAATCAGCCCCAGCATTTT. Translation: CASSQTEGFSNQPQHF. Full variable domain (missing parts from reference TRBV5-5 and TRBJ1-5): DAGVTQSPTHLIKTRGQQVTLRCSPISGHKSVSWYQQVLGQGPQFIFQYYEKEERGRGNFPDRFSARQFPNYSSELNVNALLLGDSALYLCASSQTEGFSNQPQHFGDGTRLSIL.